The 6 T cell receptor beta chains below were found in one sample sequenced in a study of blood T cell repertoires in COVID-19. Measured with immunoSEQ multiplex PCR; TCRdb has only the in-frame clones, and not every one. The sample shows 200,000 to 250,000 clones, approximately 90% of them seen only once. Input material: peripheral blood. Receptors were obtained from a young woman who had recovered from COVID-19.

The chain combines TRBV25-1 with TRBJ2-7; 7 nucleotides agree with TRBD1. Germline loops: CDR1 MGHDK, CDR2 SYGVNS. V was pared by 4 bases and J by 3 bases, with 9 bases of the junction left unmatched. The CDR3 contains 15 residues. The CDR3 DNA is TGTGCCAGCAGTGCACCGACAGGGTCGGGCTACGAGCAGTACTTC. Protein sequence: CASSAPTGSGYEQYF.

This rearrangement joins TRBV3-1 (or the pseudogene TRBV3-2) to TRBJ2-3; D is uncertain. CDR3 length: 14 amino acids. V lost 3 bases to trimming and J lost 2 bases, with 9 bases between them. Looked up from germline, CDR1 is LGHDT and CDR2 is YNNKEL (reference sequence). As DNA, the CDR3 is TGTGCCAGCAGCCAGGAGACCTTCACAGATACGCAGTATTTT. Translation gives CASSQETFTDTQYF.

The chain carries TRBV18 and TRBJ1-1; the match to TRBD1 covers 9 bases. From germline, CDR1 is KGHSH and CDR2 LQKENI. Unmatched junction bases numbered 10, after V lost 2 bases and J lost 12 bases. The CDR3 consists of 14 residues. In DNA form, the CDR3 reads TGTGCCAGCTCACCATTCGTTCGGGACAGGGAAACTTTCTTT. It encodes CASSPFVRDRETFF.

CDR3 sequence (DNA): TGTGCCAGCAGCTCCGACAGGACTTTAAGCGAAAAACTGTTTTTT. Translation: CASSSDRTLSEKLFF. V gene TRBV7-9 combines with J gene TRBJ1-4; maybe TRBD1 (6 bases). The CDR3 loop spans 15 amino acids. Germline loops: CDR1 SEHNR, CDR2 FQNEAQ (reference sequence). Trimming cost V 4 bases and J 8 bases, with 17 bases left between them.

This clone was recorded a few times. As DNA, the CDR3 is TGTGCCAGCAGAGACCCGGGACAGGGGTATCACGAGCAGTACTTC. Translated, it gives CASRDPGQGYHEQYF. The rearrangement joins TRBV6-5 to TRBJ2-7; 10 nucleotides match TRBD1. After removal of 6 bases from V and 5 bases from J, the junction contained 10 bases not matched to a gene. The CDR3 loop spans 15 amino acids. The V gene's germline CDR1 is MNHEY and CDR2 SVGAGI.

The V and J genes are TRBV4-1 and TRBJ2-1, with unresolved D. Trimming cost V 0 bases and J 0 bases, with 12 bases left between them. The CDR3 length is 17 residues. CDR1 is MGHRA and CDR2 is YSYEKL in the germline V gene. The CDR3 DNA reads TGCGCCAGCAGCCAAGATTATGGCCCAAGCTCCTACAATGAGCAGTTCTTC. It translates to CASSQDYGPSSYNEQFF.